Presented here are 25 T cell receptor beta chains from one specimen sequenced in a study of T cell responses to AZD1222 COVID-19 vaccine. Clones were read by immunoSEQ multiplex PCR, and TCRdb kept only the in-frame ones, dropping some. The table has 110,000 to 150,000 clones, approximately 90% seen once. Sequencing was performed on peripheral blood, taken on day 0 of AZD1222 vaccination. These receptors were collected from an adult in good health.

The chain combines TRBV7-9 with TRBJ2-1; D might be TRBD2 (7 bases). Trimming pared 5 bases from V and 7 bases from J, leaving 18 bases between. CDR3 size: 15 residues. Per germline, CDR1 SEHNR and CDR2 FQNEAQ (reference sequence). The CDR3 spells CASSPQGGGSNEQFF. For the CDR3, the DNA is TGTGCCAGCAGCCCACAGGGAGGGGGGTCGAATGAGCAGTTCTTC.

The V and J genes are TRBV28 and TRBJ2-3; 10 bases line up with TRBD2. This CDR3 contains 18 residues. The V gene end was trimmed by 7 bases and the J gene end by 3 bases; junction bases not matched to a gene: 16. The germline V gene has CDR1 MDHEN and CDR2 SYDVKM. Here the CDR3 DNA reads TGTGCCAGCACCGGCCTCTTGGGTCTAGCGGGGGCAACAGATACGCAGTATTTT. It specifies CASTGLLGLAGATDTQYF.

There are a few counts of this clone. This chain connects TRBV7-3 to TRBJ1-1; D uncertain. Germline V gene data show CDR1 as SGHTA and CDR2 as FQGTGA. This CDR3 has 14 residues. The ends were cut back, 3 bases at V and 0 bases at J, with 8 bases in the middle. The CDR3 DNA is TGTGCCAGCAGCTTGATGGTGGTGAACACTGAAGCTTTCTTT. It specifies CASSLMVVNTEAFF.

The V call is TRBV30, the J call TRBJ1-5; no clear D. Trimming removed 0 bases at V and 13 bases at J, with 13 bases between. Germline assignment: CDR1 GTSNPN and CDR2 SVGIG (reference sequence). This CDR3 has 12 residues. CDR3 region: CAWSVIGGIQHF. The CDR3 nucleotides are TGTGCCTGGAGTGTAATTGGCGGGATTCAGCATTTT.

The rearrangement links TRBV19 to TRBJ1-6, with TRBD1 as a possible D gene (5 bases). Germline CDR1 and CDR2: LNHDA and SQIVND (reference sequence). There are 15 residues in the CDR3. Trimming removed 3 bases at V and 3 bases at J, with 9 bases between. CDR3 residues: CASSIGTFYNSPLHF. The CDR3 nucleotides read TGTGCCAGTAGTATCGGGACTTTCTATAATTCACCCCTCCACTTT.

The genes are TRBV11-2 and TRBJ2-7, with a possible D match to TRBD2 (5 bases). The CDR3 runs 15 residues. Germline V CDR1 and CDR2: SGHAT, FQNNGV. Trimming pared 1 base from V and 0 bases from J, leaving 10 bases between. The CDR3 loop reads CASSLAGVGSYEQYF. The CDR3 bases are TGTGCCAGCAGCTTAGCCGGGGTCGGCTCCTACGAGCAGTACTTC.

The V and J genes are TRBV28 and TRBJ1-2; 12 bases match TRBD1. The ends lost 2 bases at V and 8 bases at J; junction bases unmatched: 9. This CDR3 comprises 16 residues. Germline CDR1 MDHEN, CDR2 SYDVKM. The CDR3 sequence is CASSLGWGQGAQGYTF. The CDR3, as DNA: TGTGCCAGCAGTTTAGGGTGGGGACAGGGGGCGCAGGGCTACACCTTC.

The V and J genes are TRBV5-1 and TRBJ1-2; 9 nucleotides match TRBD1. The CDR3 has 14 amino acids. Trimming at V came to 5 bases and at J to 3 bases, leaving 5 bases not matched to a gene. The germline V gene has CDR1 SGHRS and CDR2 YFSETQ. The CDR3 region is CASRGQGVDYGYTF. The CDR3 nucleotides read TGCGCCAGCAGGGGACAGGGAGTCGACTATGGCTACACCTTC. The whole variable domain, filled in from reference TRBV5-1 and TRBJ1-2, reads KAGVTQTPRYLIKTRGQQVTLSCSPISGHRSVSWYQQTPGQGLQFLFEYFSETQRNKGNFPGRFSGRQFSNSRSEMNVSTLELGDSALYLCASRGQGVDYGYTFGSGTRLTVV.

Comment on this clone: Additional DNA sequences in this sample encode the identical CDR3. The rearrangement links TRBV5-1 to TRBJ2-1, with TRBD2 matching over 7 bases. Germline loops: CDR1 SGHRS, CDR2 YFSETQ. The CDR3 length is 15 residues. V lost 0 bases, J lost 3 bases, and 3 bases stayed unmatched. The CDR3 sequence is CASSLGLADYNEQFF. CDR3 bases: TGCGCCAGCAGCTTGGGCCTAGCGGACTACAATGAGCAGTTCTTC. Full variable domain (outside the CDR3, taken from reference TRBV5-1 and TRBJ2-1): KAGVTQTPRYLIKTRGQQVTLSCSPISGHRSVSWYQQTPGQGLQFLFEYFSETQRNKGNFPGRFSGRQFSNSRSEMNVSTLELGDSALYLCASSLGLADYNEQFFGPGTRLTVL.

The V gene is TRBV2, the J gene TRBJ2-7; 8 nucleotides line up with TRBD2. Germline CDR1 reads SNHLY; CDR2 reads FYNNEI. This CDR3 spans 13 amino acids. V gave up 3 bases and J gave up 2 bases; unmatched junction bases: 0. CDR3 in amino acids: CASSEGLAYEQYF. CDR3 nucleotide sequence: TGTGCCAGCAGTGAGGGACTAGCCTACGAGCAGTACTTC.

The chain recombines TRBV11-3 with TRBJ2-2; no clear D. CDR1 is SGHNT and CDR2 is YENEEA in the germline V gene. V lost 5 bases to trimming and J lost 9 bases, with 7 bases between them. The length of the CDR3 is 11 residues. The CDR3 DNA follows: TGTGCCAGCAGCCTAACCTGGGAGCTGTTTTTT. Amino acid sequence: CASSLTWELFF.

The rearrangement uses TRBV2 and TRBJ2-2, with TRBD2 as a possible D gene (6 bases). V lost 11 bases and J 1 base, leaving 17 bases between the germline ends. This CDR3 has 15 residues. Germline V gene lookup returns CDR1 SNHLY and CDR2 FYNNEI. CDR3 coding DNA: TGTGCCTCCACGGGGAGGACGGTGAACACCGGGGAGCTGTTTTTT. Its protein product is CASTGRTVNTGELFF.

This clone has at least ten counts. This chain uses TRBV28 with TRBJ2-5; TRBD2 matches at 16 bases. CDR3 length equals 17 residues. J gave up 4 bases and V 5 bases, and 7 bases lay outside the gene matches. Per the germline V gene, CDR1 is MDHEN and CDR2 is SYDVKM. CDR3 sequence (DNA): TGTGCCAGCAGTGGGACTAGCGGGAGGGCCGCAGGAGAGACCCAGTACTTC. Protein sequence: CASSGTSGRAAGETQYF.

The chain links TRBV19 to TRBJ1-5; D remains ambiguous. Looked up from germline, CDR1 is LNHDA and CDR2 is SQIVND (reference sequence). The CDR3 length is 15 residues. The germline V and J ends were trimmed by 3 bases and 7 bases, with 16 bases remaining between them. In DNA form, the CDR3 reads TGTGCCAGTAGTATGGCAGCCTGGGCCAGGCAGCCCCAGCATTTT. Translated, it gives CASSMAAWARQPQHF.

This clone was detected a few times. The chain links TRBV19 to TRBJ2-1; 8 positions agree with TRBD2. The ends lost 9 bases at V and 11 bases at J; junction bases unmatched: 9. Germline CDR1 is LNHDA and CDR2 is SQIVND (reference sequence). The CDR3 is made up of 12 amino acids. Here the CDR3 DNA reads TGTGCCAGCCGCCGGGAGGGTGGTAAGCAGTTCTTC. Protein product: CASRREGGKQFF.

This clone has a handful of counts. V and J are TRBV19 and TRBJ2-5, with D maybe TRBD2 (5 bases). From germline, CDR1 is LNHDA and CDR2 SQIVND (reference sequence). CDR3 size: 12 residues. Trimming cost V 2 bases and J 13 bases, with 14 bases left between them. As DNA, the CDR3 is TGTGCCAGTAGTATAAAGGAAGGACTTCGGTACTTC. It codes for CASSIKEGLRYF.

The table lists this clone with a count of one. The rearrangement joins TRBV2 to TRBJ1-2; unclear D gene. The CDR3 consists of 14 residues. V lost 7 bases and J 0 bases, leaving 12 bases between the germline ends. Germline V lookup: CDR1 SNHLY, CDR2 FYNNEI. CDR3 coding DNA: TGTGCCAGCAACCCAGCGAGGTCTAACTATGGCTACACCTTC. It translates to CASNPARSNYGYTF.

The chain uses TRBV10-2 and TRBJ1-6; D not certain. The CDR3 runs to 12 residues. Trimming pared 11 bases from V and 7 bases from J, leaving 12 bases between. The V gene's germline CDR1 is WSHSY and CDR2 SAAADI. CDR3 residues: CASRAPNSPLHF. DNA for the CDR3: TGCGCCTCCCGGGCCCCGAATTCACCCCTCCACTTT.

The chain has TRBV5-6 and TRBJ2-7, with D perhaps TRBD2 (6 bases). The CDR3 sequence is 14 residues long. CDR1 SGHDT and CDR2 YYEEEE come from the germline V gene. V was pared by 2 bases and J by 3 bases, with 12 bases between. CDR3 nucleotides: TGTGCCAGCAGCTTTGGGACTCTGCTCTACGAGCAGTACTTC. It yields the protein CASSFGTLLYEQYF.

The chain has TRBV5-1 and TRBJ1-4; no clear D. The CDR3 totals 14 residues. The V gene's germline CDR1 is SGHRS and CDR2 YFSETQ. V lost 3 bases and J lost 4, with 10 bases in between. The CDR3 nucleotides read TGCGCCAGCAGCTACGGGTTTATTAATGAAAAACTGTTTTTT. Its translation is CASSYGFINEKLFF.

The V and J genes are TRBV5-1 and TRBJ1-4; possibly TRBD1 for D (5 bases). Germline V lookup: CDR1 SGHRS, CDR2 YFSETQ. V was cut by 0 bases and J by 7 bases, with 13 bases left in between. The CDR3 is 15 residues long. CDR3 in amino acids: CASSLEPGQSEKLFF. In DNA form, the CDR3 reads TGCGCCAGCAGCTTGGAGCCAGGGCAAAGTGAAAAACTGTTTTTT.

This chain links TRBV19 with TRBJ2-2, with 8 bases that match TRBD1. The CDR3 spans 15 residues. After removal of 5 bases from V and 5 bases from J, the junction contained 7 bases not matched to a gene. Per germline, CDR1 LNHDA and CDR2 SQIVND (reference sequence). The CDR3 is CASSPGRGPTGELFF. The DNA for the CDR3 is TGTGCCAGTAGTCCAGGCAGGGGGCCGACCGGGGAGCTGTTTTTT. The full variable domain, with the rest looked up from reference TRBV19 and TRBJ2-2, is DGGITQSPKYLFRKEGQNVTLSCEQNLNHDAMYWYRQDPGQGLRLIYYSQIVNDFQKGDIAEGYSVSREKKESFPLTVTSAQKNPTAFYLCASSPGRGPTGELFFGEGSRLTVL.

The chain is built from TRBV9 and TRBJ2-5; no clear D. Germline loops: CDR1 SGDLS, CDR2 YYNGEE. Trimming stripped 4 bases from V and 3 bases from J, with 10 bases between. The CDR3 runs 13 residues. The CDR3 region is CASSPGSEETQYF. The CDR3 region has the DNA TGTGCCAGCAGCCCAGGCAGCGAAGAGACCCAGTACTTC.

This chain links TRBV11-2 with TRBJ1-2; D not resolved. CDR1 SGHAT and CDR2 FQNNGV come from the germline V gene. The CDR3 has 12 residues. V lost 2 bases, J lost 2 bases, and 3 bases lay in between. The CDR3 nucleotides are TGTGCCAGCAGCTTATACAACTATGGCTACACCTTC. This codes for CASSLYNYGYTF.

V is TRBV6-2 or TRBV6-3 and J is TRBJ2-3; TRBD2 matches at 8 bases. The CDR3 spans 18 residues. V shed 2 bases, J shed 5 bases, and the junction held 15 bases outside the gene matches. Germline V gene sequence: CDR1 MNHEY, CDR2 SVGEGT. The CDR3 loop is CASSYDPGSGVYRDTQYF. CDR3 nucleotide sequence: TGTGCCAGCAGTTACGATCCGGGTAGCGGGGTTTATAGAGATACGCAGTATTTT.